The T cell receptor (beta chain) under discussion was sequenced for a study of cytomegalovirus exposure and HLA in healthy donors. The protocol was immunoSEQ multiplex PCR, while the TCRdb copy is restricted to in-frame clones and leaves out a portion. Altogether approximately 140,000 clones are present, 70% to 90% being singletons, with the ten largest covering about 1.5%. This CDR3 has 18 residues. V was pared by 1 base and J by 0 bases, with 19 bases between. The sequencing sample was made of PBMCs. This rearrangement joins TRBV5-3 to TRBJ1-2; no reliable D call. TRBV5-3 is treated as an ORF (open reading frame) with a function not yet certain. This receptor was taken from a woman aged 25 to 39 in good health and CMV-seronegative. CDR3 coding DNA: TGTGCCAGAAGCTTGTCCTCTGTAACCTATCATGCTAACTATGGCTACACCTTC. Translating gives CARSLSSVTYHANYGYTF.